Listed below are T cell receptor beta chains from one sample, sequenced in a study of vaccination and CD4 T cells after COVID-19. These receptors lack a known antigen. TCRdb processed the PCR reads anew with MiXCR; each CDR3 protein has one entry. Of around 10,000 distinct CDR3 sequences listed, more than 25% are singletons. The sample taken for sequencing was CD4+ T cells from blood, cultured in vitro. These receptors all come from a human donor in good health. The CDR3 runs from the conserved cysteine through the conserved F or W. Fields, in order: V gene, D gene, J gene, CDR3 protein. D genes are given only for firm matches.

V: TRBV20-1; D: TRBD1; J: TRBJ2-7; CDR3: CSARSAGTGIEQYF
V: TRBV19; D: -; J: TRBJ2-1; CDR3: CASTPGKVPYNEQFF
V: TRBV27; D: -; J: TRBJ1-6; CDR3: CASSGDSYNSPLHF
V: TRBV15; D: -; J: TRBJ1-2; CDR3: CATSRVAGMEGYTF
V: TRBV7-6; D: -; J: TRBJ2-3; CDR3: CASSLIGSTDTQYF
V: TRBV28; D: -; J: TRBJ1-1; CDR3: CASSLYSRPNTEAFF
V: TRBV9; D: -; J: TRBJ1-1; CDR3: CASSPALGEAFF
V: TRBV20-1; D: TRBD2; J: TRBJ2-7; CDR3: CSAFGLAGGRRSYEQYF
V: TRBV10-3; D: -; J: TRBJ1-1; CDR3: CAISRTENTEAFF
V: TRBV30; D: -; J: TRBJ2-7; CDR3: CAWSPVGRGAYEQYF
V: TRBV5-1; D: -; J: TRBJ1-2; CDR3: CASSAGPGGYTF
V: TRBV2; D: TRBD2; J: TRBJ2-5; CDR3: CASSVLAGEETQYF
V: TRBV2; D: TRBD2; J: TRBJ2-1; CDR3: CASSSSGSYNEQFF
V: TRBV19; D: TRBD1; J: TRBJ1-5; CDR3: CASSRYPTGGGQPQHF
V: TRBV5-8; D: TRBD1; J: TRBJ2-7; CDR3: CASSLDPGGTYEQYF
V: TRBV6-5; D: TRBD1; J: TRBJ2-1; CDR3: CASSSGGSGNNEQFF
V: TRBV19; D: TRBD1; J: TRBJ1-1; CDR3: CASNPTGRTEAFF
V: TRBV19; D: -; J: TRBJ2-5; CDR3: CASSILRGEAQYF
V: TRBV19; D: -; J: TRBJ1-2; CDR3: CASSIVGGDYGYTF
V: TRBV5-5; D: -; J: TRBJ1-5; CDR3: CASSHSSRGNQPQHF
V: TRBV6-1; D: -; J: TRBJ2-7; CDR3: CASSTLTSLNEQYF
V: TRBV7-6; D: -; J: TRBJ1-3; CDR3: CASSLSLVGTSARLYF
V: TRBV10-3; D: -; J: TRBJ2-1; CDR3: CAIRRTVLYNEQFF
V: TRBV12-3/TRBV12-4; D: -; J: TRBJ1-1; CDR3: CASSFKGWNTEAFF
V: TRBV6-2/TRBV6-3; D: -; J: TRBJ1-1; CDR3: CASRPSGENTEAFF
V: TRBV20-1; D: TRBD1; J: TRBJ2-7; CDR3: CSAPHPGQGAREQYF
V: TRBV3-1; D: -; J: TRBJ1-2; CDR3: CASSQWGSDNYGYTF
V: TRBV7-8; D: -; J: TRBJ2-7; CDR3: CASSDRDIVHEQYF
V: TRBV10-3; D: -; J: TRBJ2-1; CDR3: CAISERGTASYNEQFF
V: TRBV18; D: -; J: TRBJ1-5; CDR3: CASSQGISNQPQHF
V: TRBV4-1; D: TRBD1; J: TRBJ2-3; CDR3: CASSQSLGQGRAGAPDTQYF
V: TRBV15; D: -; J: TRBJ2-7; CDR3: CATSPRLGSGYEQYF
V: TRBV11-3; D: -; J: TRBJ2-1; CDR3: CASSWRPNEQFF
V: TRBV28; D: TRBD1; J: TRBJ1-3; CDR3: CASSLLTGGTGNTIYF
V: TRBV20-1; D: -; J: TRBJ1-1; CDR3: CSATPRAGISTEAFF
V: TRBV5-4; D: -; J: TRBJ2-7; CDR3: CASSIGPKQEQYF
V: TRBV7-9; D: -; J: TRBJ1-1; CDR3: CASSPSLTGGGGEAFF
V: TRBV20-1; D: -; J: TRBJ2-2; CDR3: CSALGTGELFF
V: TRBV27; D: -; J: TRBJ1-1; CDR3: CASSKTRDTEAFF
V: TRBV6-1; D: -; J: TRBJ2-3; CDR3: CASSPLDTQYF
V: TRBV27; D: -; J: TRBJ2-5; CDR3: CASSFRIIGQNQETQYF
V: TRBV5-1; D: -; J: TRBJ2-7; CDR3: CASGTGMGEQYF
V: TRBV27; D: TRBD1; J: TRBJ2-1; CDR3: CASSPWDRYNEQFF
V: TRBV2; D: -; J: TRBJ1-1; CDR3: CASSERDATEAFF
V: TRBV6-1; D: -; J: TRBJ1-5; CDR3: CASRPQGDQPQHF
V: TRBV11-1; D: -; J: TRBJ2-1; CDR3: CASSLGITLGNEQFF
V: TRBV10-3; D: TRBD1; J: TRBJ1-5; CDR3: CAISEPGQGPFSNQPQHF
V: TRBV18; D: -; J: TRBJ2-5; CDR3: CASSPTGGETQYF
V: TRBV15; D: -; J: TRBJ2-1; CDR3: CATSRDGRPYNEQFF
V: TRBV20-1; D: TRBD2; J: TRBJ2-1; CDR3: CSARSSGSYNEQFF